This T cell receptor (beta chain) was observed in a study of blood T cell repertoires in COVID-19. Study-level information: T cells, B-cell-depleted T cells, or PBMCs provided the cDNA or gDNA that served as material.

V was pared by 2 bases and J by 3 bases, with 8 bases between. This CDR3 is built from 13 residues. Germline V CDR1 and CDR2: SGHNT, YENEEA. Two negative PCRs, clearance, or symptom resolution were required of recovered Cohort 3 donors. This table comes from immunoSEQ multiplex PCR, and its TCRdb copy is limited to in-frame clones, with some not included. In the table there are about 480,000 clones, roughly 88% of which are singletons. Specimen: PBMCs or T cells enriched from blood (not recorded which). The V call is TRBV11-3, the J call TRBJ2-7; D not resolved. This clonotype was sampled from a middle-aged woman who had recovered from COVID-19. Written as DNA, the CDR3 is TGTGCCAGCAGCTTACACTCCCTCTACGAGCAGTACTTC. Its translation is CASSLHSLYEQYF.